This T cell receptor beta chain originates from a study of radiotherapy plus CTLA-4 blockade in lung cancer. Study as a whole: Among enrolled patients, about 18% responded and 31% achieved disease control. Study observations and caveats: Reported findings show early blood T cell clone dynamics, with interferon-beta, best predicted response. Subsequent to radiotherapy plus ipilimumab, tumor-derived TCR clones underwent expansion in blood.

The CDR3 contains 15 residues. Germline V gives CDR1 SGHNT, CDR2 YENEEA. J gave up 1 base and V 5 bases, and 3 bases lay outside the gene matches. Focal radiation plus CTLA-4 blockade with ipilimumab was administered to patients who had chemo-refractory metastatic non-small-cell lung cancer. Here immunoSEQ multiplex PCR was the method, and the copy in TCRdb shows in-frame clones only, minus some. The table has around 82,000 clones, around 81% seen once. A note on this clone: Its antigen remains unknown.

The sequence derives from a human donor with non-small cell lung cancer whose response to radiotherapy plus ipilimumab could not be evaluated. Some clones in this sample may be carry-over from other donors' samples. The chain is built from TRBV11-3 and TRBJ2-3, with 10 bases fitting TRBD1. Source: peripheral blood, taken from a patient treated with radiotherapy plus ipilimumab. This CDR3 is CASSRDRGGTDTQYF. Here the CDR3 DNA reads TGTGCCAGCAGCCGGGACAGGGGTGGCACAGATACGCAGTATTTT. The full variable domain, completed using reference TRBV11-3 and TRBJ2-3, is EAGVVQSPRYKIIEKKQPVAFWCNPISGHNTLYWYLQNLGQGPELLIRYENEEAVDDSQLPKDRFSAERLKGVDSTLKIQPAELGDSAVYLCASSRDRGGTDTQYFGPGTRLTVL.